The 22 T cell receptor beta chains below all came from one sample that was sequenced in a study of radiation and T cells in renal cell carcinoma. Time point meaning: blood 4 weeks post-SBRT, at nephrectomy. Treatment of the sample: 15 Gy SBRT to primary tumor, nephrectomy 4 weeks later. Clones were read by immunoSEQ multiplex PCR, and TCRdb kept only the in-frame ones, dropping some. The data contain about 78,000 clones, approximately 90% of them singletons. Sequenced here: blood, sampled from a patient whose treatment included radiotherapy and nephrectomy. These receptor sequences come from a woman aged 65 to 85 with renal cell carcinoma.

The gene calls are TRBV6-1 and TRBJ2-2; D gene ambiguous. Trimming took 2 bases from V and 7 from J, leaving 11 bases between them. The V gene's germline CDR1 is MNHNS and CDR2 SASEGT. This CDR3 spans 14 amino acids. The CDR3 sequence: CASSESWVDGELFF. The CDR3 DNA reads TGTGCCAGCAGTGAATCTTGGGTGGACGGGGAGCTGTTTTTT.

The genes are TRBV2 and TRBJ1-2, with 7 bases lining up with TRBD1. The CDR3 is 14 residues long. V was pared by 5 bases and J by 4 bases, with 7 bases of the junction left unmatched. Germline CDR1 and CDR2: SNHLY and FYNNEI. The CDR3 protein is CASSPPGQRYGYTF. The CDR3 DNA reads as TGTGCCAGCAGTCCACCGGGACAGCGCTATGGCTACACCTTC.

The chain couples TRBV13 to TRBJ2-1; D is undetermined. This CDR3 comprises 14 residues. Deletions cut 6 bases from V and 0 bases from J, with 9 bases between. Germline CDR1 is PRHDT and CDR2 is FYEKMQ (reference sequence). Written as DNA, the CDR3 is TGTGCCAGCAGTCCCTCGAGCTCCTACAATGAGCAGTTCTTC. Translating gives CASSPSSSYNEQFF. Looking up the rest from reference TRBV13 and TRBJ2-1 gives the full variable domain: AAGVIQSPRHLIKEKRETATLKCYPIPRHDTVYWYQQGPGQDPQFLISFYEKMQSDKGSIPDRFSAQQFSDYHSELNMSSLELGDSALYFCASSPSSSYNEQFFGPGTRLTVL.

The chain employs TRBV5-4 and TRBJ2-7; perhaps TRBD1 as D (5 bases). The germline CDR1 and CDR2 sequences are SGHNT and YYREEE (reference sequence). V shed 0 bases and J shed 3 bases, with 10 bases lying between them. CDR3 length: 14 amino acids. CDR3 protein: CASSLGRGDYEQYF. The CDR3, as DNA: TGTGCCAGCAGCTTGGGTAGGGGCGACTACGAGCAGTACTTC.

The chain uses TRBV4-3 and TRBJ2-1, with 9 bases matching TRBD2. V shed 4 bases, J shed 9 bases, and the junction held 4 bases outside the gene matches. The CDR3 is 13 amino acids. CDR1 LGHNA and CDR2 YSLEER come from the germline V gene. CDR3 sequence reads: CASSRGGGGEQFF. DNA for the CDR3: TGCGCCAGCAGCCGCGGGGGGGGAGGTGAGCAGTTCTTC.

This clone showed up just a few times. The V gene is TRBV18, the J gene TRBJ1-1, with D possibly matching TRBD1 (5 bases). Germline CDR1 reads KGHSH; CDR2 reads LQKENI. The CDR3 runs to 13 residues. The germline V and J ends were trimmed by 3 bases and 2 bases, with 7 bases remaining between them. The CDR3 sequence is CASSPRTNTEAFF. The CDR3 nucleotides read TGTGCCAGCTCACCTCGGACAAACACTGAAGCTTTCTTT. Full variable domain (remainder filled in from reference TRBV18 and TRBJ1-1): NAGVMQNPRHLVRRRGQEARLRCSPMKGHSHVYWYRQLPEEGLKFMVYLQKENIIDESGMPKERFSAEFPKEGPSILRIQQVVRGDSAAYFCASSPRTNTEAFFGQGTRLTVV.

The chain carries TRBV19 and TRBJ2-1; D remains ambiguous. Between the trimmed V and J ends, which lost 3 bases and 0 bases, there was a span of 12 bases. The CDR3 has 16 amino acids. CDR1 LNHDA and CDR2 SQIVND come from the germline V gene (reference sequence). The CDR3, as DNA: TGTGCCAGTAGTATGGGTGGATTTGGCTCCTACAATGAGCAGTTCTTC. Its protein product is CASSMGGFGSYNEQFF. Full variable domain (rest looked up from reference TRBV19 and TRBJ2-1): DGGITQSPKYLFRKEGQNVTLSCEQNLNHDAMYWYRQDPGQGLRLIYYSQIVNDFQKGDIAEGYSVSREKKESFPLTVTSAQKNPTAFYLCASSMGGFGSYNEQFFGPGTRLTVL.

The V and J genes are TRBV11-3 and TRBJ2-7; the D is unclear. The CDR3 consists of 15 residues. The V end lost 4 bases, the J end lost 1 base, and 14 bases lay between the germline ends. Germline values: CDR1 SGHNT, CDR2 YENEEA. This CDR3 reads CASSSPGQGSYEQYF. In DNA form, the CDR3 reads TGTGCCAGCAGCTCGCCCGGGCAAGGATCCTACGAGCAGTACTTC. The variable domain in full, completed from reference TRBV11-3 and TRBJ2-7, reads EAGVVQSPRYKIIEKKQPVAFWCNPISGHNTLYWYLQNLGQGPELLIRYENEEAVDDSQLPKDRFSAERLKGVDSTLKIQPAELGDSAVYLCASSSPGQGSYEQYFGPGTRLTVT.

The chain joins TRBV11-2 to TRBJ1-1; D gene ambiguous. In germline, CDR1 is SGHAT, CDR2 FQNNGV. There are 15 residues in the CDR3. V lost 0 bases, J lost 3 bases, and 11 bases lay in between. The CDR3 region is CASSLEKGRYTEAFF. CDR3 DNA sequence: TGTGCCAGCAGCTTAGAGAAGGGTCGGTACACTGAAGCTTTCTTT.

Here the CDR3 DNA reads TGTGCCAGCAGTGAAATGGGAAGCTCCTACAATGAGCAGTTCTTC. It encodes CASSEMGSSYNEQFF. V gene TRBV6-1 combines with J gene TRBJ2-1; D is unclear. CDR1 MNHNS and CDR2 SASEGT come from the germline V gene. The CDR3 spans 15 residues. Trimming removed 2 bases from V and 0 bases from J, with 8 bases in between.

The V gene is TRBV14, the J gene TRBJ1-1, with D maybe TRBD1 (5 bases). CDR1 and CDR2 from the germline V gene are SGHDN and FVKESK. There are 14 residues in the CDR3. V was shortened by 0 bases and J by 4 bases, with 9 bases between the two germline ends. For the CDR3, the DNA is TGTGCCAGCAGCCAAGATTCGGGACTCACTGAAGCTTTCTTT. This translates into CASSQDSGLTEAFF.

The chain's CDR3 is CAWNGAPEQPQHF. Here the CDR3 DNA reads TGTGCCTGGAATGGGGCGCCGGAACAGCCCCAGCATTTT. The chain employs TRBV30 and TRBJ1-5; the D gene is possibly TRBD1 (5 bases). This CDR3 is 13 amino acids long. V gave up 4 bases and J gave up 7 bases, with 14 bases separating them. Per germline, CDR1 GTSNPN and CDR2 SVGIG (reference sequence).

CDR3 residues: CSVIGQGLNKQFF. Written as DNA, the CDR3 is TGCAGCGTCATAGGACAGGGTTTGAATAAGCAGTTCTTC. The chain couples TRBV29-1 to TRBJ2-1, with 8 bases aligning to TRBD1. The CDR3 totals 13 residues. Germline CDR1 SQVTM, CDR2 ANQGSEA. V shed 6 bases and J 11 bases; nucleotides not matched to a gene: 12.

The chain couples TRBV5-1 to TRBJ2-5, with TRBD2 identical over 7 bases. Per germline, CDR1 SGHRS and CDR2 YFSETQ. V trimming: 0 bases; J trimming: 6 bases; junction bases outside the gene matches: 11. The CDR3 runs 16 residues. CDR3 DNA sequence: TGCGCCAGCAGCTTGGTCGGGGGGAACCTTATTCAGACCCAGTACTTC. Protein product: CASSLVGGNLIQTQYF.

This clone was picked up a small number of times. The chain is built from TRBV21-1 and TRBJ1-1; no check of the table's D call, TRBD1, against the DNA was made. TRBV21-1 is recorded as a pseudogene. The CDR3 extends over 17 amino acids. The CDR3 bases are TGTGCCAGCAGCACGACTTTACAGGGGGGCGAAGGCACTGAAGCTTTCTTT. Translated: CASSTTLQGGEGTEAFF.

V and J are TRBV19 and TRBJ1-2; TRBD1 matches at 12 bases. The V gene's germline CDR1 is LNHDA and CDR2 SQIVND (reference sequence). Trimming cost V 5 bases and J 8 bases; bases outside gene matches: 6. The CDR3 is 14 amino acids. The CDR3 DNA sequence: TGTGCCAGTAGTTCGGGACAGGGGGCGCGAGGCTACACCTTC. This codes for CASSSGQGARGYTF.

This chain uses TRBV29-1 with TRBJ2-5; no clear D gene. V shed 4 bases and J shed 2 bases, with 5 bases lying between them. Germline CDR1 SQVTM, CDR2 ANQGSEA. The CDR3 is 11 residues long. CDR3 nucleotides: TGCAGCGTTGGCAGTCAAGAGACCCAGTACTTC. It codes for CSVGSQETQYF.

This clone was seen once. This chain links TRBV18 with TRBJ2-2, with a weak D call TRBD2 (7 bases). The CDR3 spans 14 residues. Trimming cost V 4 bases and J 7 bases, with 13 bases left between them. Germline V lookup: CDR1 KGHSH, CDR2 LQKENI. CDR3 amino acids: CASSRGGQDGELFF. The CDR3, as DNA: TGTGCCAGCTCACGGGGGGGCCAGGACGGGGAGCTGTTTTTT. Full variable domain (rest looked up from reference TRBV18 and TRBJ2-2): NAGVMQNPRHLVRRRGQEARLRCSPMKGHSHVYWYRQLPEEGLKFMVYLQKENIIDESGMPKERFSAEFPKEGPSILRIQQVVRGDSAAYFCASSRGGQDGELFFGEGSRLTVL.

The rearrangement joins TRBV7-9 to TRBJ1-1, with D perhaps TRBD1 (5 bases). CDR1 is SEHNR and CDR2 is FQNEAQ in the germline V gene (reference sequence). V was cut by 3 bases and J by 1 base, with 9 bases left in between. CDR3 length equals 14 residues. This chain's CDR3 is CASSLGTGNTEAFF. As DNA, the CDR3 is TGTGCCAGCAGCTTGGGGACGGGGAACACTGAAGCTTTCTTT.

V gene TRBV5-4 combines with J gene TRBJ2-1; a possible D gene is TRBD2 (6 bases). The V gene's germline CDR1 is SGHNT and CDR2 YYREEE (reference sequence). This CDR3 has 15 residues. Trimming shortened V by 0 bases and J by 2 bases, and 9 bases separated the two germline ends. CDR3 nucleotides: TGTGCCAGCAGCTTGGAACGGACTACCTACAATGAGCAGTTCTTC. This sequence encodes CASSLERTTYNEQFF.

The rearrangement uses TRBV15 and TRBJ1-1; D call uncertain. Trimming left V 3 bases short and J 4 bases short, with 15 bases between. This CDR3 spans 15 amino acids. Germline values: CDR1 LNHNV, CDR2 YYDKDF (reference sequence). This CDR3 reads CATSSERSPGTEAFF. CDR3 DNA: TGTGCCACCAGCAGTGAACGGAGTCCGGGCACTGAAGCTTTCTTT.

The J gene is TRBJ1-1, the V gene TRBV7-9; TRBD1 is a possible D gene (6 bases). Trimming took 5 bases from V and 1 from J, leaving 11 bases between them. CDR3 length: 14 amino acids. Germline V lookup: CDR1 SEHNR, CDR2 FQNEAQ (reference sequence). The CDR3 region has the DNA TGTGCCAGCAGCAAGGGGGGTAAGAACACTGAAGCTTTCTTT. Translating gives CASSKGGKNTEAFF.